The 16 T cell receptor beta chains below were found in one sample sequenced in a study of T cell repertoires in cytomegalovirus infection. TCRdb analysed the reads with MiXCR anew, one entry per CDR3 protein. In the table there are about 920,000 distinct CDR3 sequences, under 40% of which are singletons. These TCRs are of unknown antigen specificity. Material: cultured CD8+ T cells from PBMCs, obtained from culture after CMV antigen stimulation. The receptors shown here come from a human donor in good health (CMV status not recorded). Some clones in this sample may be carry-over from other donors' samples.

This clonotype was seen more than once but under ten times. The gene calls are TRBV27 and TRBJ1-6, with D uncertain. V lost 5 bases and J 3 bases, leaving 8 bases between the germline ends. The CDR3 is 14 amino acids. CDR1 is MNHEY, CDR2 SMNVEV, per germline (reference sequence). CDR3 nucleotides: TGTGCCAGCAGTCCGGTAGGCTATAATTCACCCCTCCACTTT. This codes for CASSPVGYNSPLHF.

This clonotype appeared a few times. The V and J genes are TRBV14 and TRBJ1-2; D is unresolved. CDR1 is SGHDN, CDR2 FVKESK, per germline. There are 17 residues in the CDR3. Trimming removed 0 bases from V and 3 bases from J, with 17 bases in between. The CDR3 loop reads CASSQDRAPPLHYGYTF. The CDR3 DNA reads as TGTGCCAGCAGCCAAGATCGGGCACCTCCGCTCCACTATGGCTACACCTTC.

The chain couples TRBV6-2 or TRBV6-3 to TRBJ2-7; TRBD1 aligns across 8 bases. This CDR3 contains 14 residues. Trimming cost V 5 bases and J 6 bases; bases outside gene matches: 9. CDR1 is MNHEY, CDR2 SVGEGT, per germline. The CDR3 region has the DNA TGTGCCAGCAGTACCCCGGGACAGGCCCTCGAGCAGTACGTC. Amino acids: CASSTPGQALEQYV.

This clonotype has more than one count but fewer than ten. CDR3 region: CASSRVGDRGPLDEQFF. For the CDR3, the DNA is TGTGCCAGCAGCCGGGTCGGGGACAGGGGGCCTCTCGATGAGCAGTTCTTC. The chain combines TRBV5-6 with TRBJ2-1, with TRBD1 matching over 12 bases. This CDR3 has 17 amino acids. The germline V gene encodes CDR1 SGHDT and CDR2 YYEEEE. Trimming took 4 bases from V and 8 from J; bases not matched to a gene: 13.

A few counts support this clonotype. The rearrangement joins TRBV7-6 to TRBJ2-5; D may be TRBD1 (6 bases). The germline V gene has CDR1 SGHVS and CDR2 FNYEAQ. This CDR3 is built from 14 residues. Deletions cut 5 bases from V and 7 bases from J, with 17 bases between. The CDR3 region is CASSNGQIFGTQYF. For the CDR3, the DNA is TGTGCCAGCAGCAACGGACAGATTTTCGGGACCCAGTACTTC.

This clonotype was counted between two and nine times. The rearrangement uses TRBV11-3 and TRBJ1-6, with 12 bases matching TRBD1. The CDR3 loop spans 15 amino acids. Per the germline V gene, CDR1 is SGHNT and CDR2 is YENEEA. J gave up 3 bases and V 11 bases, and 5 bases lay outside the gene matches. The CDR3, as DNA: TGTGCCCGGGGACAGGGGGCCTTCTATAATTCACCCCTCCACTTT. Translated: CARGQGAFYNSPLHF.

This clonotype was seen more than once but under ten times. The chain uses TRBV3-1 and TRBJ2-1; 9 bases line up with TRBD1. Germline V gene data show CDR1 as LGHDT and CDR2 as YNNKEL (reference sequence). The V and J ends lost 3 bases and 8 bases, in that order; junction bases with no gene match: 5. This CDR3 region has 14 residues. The CDR3 nucleotides read TGTGCCAGCAGCCAGACAGGGGGATTGGATGAGCAGTTCTTC. Translating gives CASSQTGGLDEQFF.

This clonotype was seen at least ten times. This rearrangement joins TRBV7-2 to TRBJ2-4; 10 bases agree with TRBD2. The germline V gene has CDR1 SGHTA and CDR2 FQGNSA. The CDR3 is 16 amino acids. Trimming removed 4 bases from V and 10 bases from J; junction bases left unmatched: 13. This chain's CDR3 is CASSWGQRGGLEIQYF. The CDR3 nucleotides read TGTGCCAGCAGCTGGGGCCAGCGGGGGGGCTTGGAAATTCAGTACTTC.

The sample holds a few counts of this clonotype. The chain combines TRBV7-9 with TRBJ2-1; 9 bases map to TRBD2. The CDR3 extends over 16 amino acids. The trim removed 3 bases at V and 3 bases at J, leaving 6 bases unmatched. Germline CDR1 is SEHNR and CDR2 is FQNEAQ (reference sequence). The CDR3: CASSFGRGGIYNEQFF. The CDR3 DNA reads as TGTGCCAGCAGCTTTGGGCGGGGGGGAATCTACAATGAGCAGTTCTTC.

The genes are TRBV9 and TRBJ2-7; the match to TRBD1 covers 7 bases. This CDR3 has 14 amino acids. The V gene end was trimmed by 1 base and the J gene end by 3 bases; junction bases not matched to a gene: 4. Germline assignment: CDR1 SGDLS and CDR2 YYNGEE. The CDR3 region is CASSVSQGNYEQYF. The DNA of the CDR3 is TGTGCCAGCAGCGTATCACAGGGGAACTACGAGCAGTACTTC.

The V gene is TRBV7-9, the J gene TRBJ2-7; TRBD2 is a possible D gene (6 bases). Between the trimmed V and J ends, which lost 7 bases and 1 base, there was a span of 14 bases. Germline V gives CDR1 SEHNR, CDR2 FQNEAQ (reference sequence). CDR3 size: 14 residues. CDR3 amino acids: CASNYGGTSYEQYV. Written as DNA, the CDR3 is TGTGCCAGCAACTACGGGGGAACTTCCTACGAGCAGTACGTC.

This rearrangement joins TRBV7-6 to TRBJ1-5; D is ambiguous. V shed 1 base and J shed 3 bases, with 4 bases lying between them. The CDR3 covers 13 residues. Germline lookup yields CDR1 SGHVS and CDR2 FNYEAQ. The CDR3 region is CASSLEFNQPQHF. The DNA for the CDR3 is TGTGCCAGCAGCTTAGAGTTCAATCAGCCCCAGCATTTT.

The chain uses TRBV11-3 and TRBJ2-7; the D gene is possibly TRBD2 (6 bases). CDR1 and CDR2 from the germline V gene are SGHNT and YENEEA. The V end was cut by 5 bases, the J end by 0 bases, with 11 bases between. The length of the CDR3 is 14 residues. The CDR3 DNA reads as TGTGCCAGCAGCCCCACAGCGGGCTCCTACGAGCAGTACTTC. Its translation: CASSPTAGSYEQYF.

The table lists this clonotype with many counts. The chain's CDR3 is CASSFFSVPQETQYF. In nucleotides, the CDR3 is TGTGCCAGCAGCTTCTTCTCTGTCCCACAAGAGACCCAGTACTTC. This chain links TRBV7-9 with TRBJ2-5; D not certain. Trimming left V 3 bases short and J 2 bases short, with 13 bases between. This CDR3 has 15 amino acids. The germline gives CDR1 SEHNR, CDR2 FQNEAQ (reference sequence).

This clonotype showed up just a few times. V usage is TRBV11-3 and J usage is TRBJ1-2; TRBD1 is a possible D gene (5 bases). V gave up 4 bases and J gave up 7 bases, with 13 bases separating them. Germline CDR1 and CDR2: SGHNT and YENEEA. The CDR3 has 13 residues. The CDR3 DNA sequence: TGTGCCAGCAGCTACCGGGACGGTGGTGGCTACACCTTC. Translation gives CASSYRDGGGYTF. Drawing the rest from reference TRBV11-3 and TRBJ1-2, the complete variable domain is EAGVVQSPRYKIIEKKQPVAFWCNPISGHNTLYWYLQNLGQGPELLIRYENEEAVDDSQLPKDRFSAERLKGVDSTLKIQPAELGDSAVYLCASSYRDGGGYTFGSGTRLTVV.

V is TRBV3-1 and J is TRBJ2-7, with TRBD2 identical over 10 bases. Germline CDR1 LGHDT, CDR2 YNNKEL (reference sequence). The CDR3 covers 14 residues. V lost 1 base and J lost 9; bases outside the gene matches: 6. Here the CDR3 reads CASSQATSGYMQYV. The CDR3 DNA sequence: TGTGCCAGCAGCCAAGCGACTAGCGGGTACATGCAGTACGTC.